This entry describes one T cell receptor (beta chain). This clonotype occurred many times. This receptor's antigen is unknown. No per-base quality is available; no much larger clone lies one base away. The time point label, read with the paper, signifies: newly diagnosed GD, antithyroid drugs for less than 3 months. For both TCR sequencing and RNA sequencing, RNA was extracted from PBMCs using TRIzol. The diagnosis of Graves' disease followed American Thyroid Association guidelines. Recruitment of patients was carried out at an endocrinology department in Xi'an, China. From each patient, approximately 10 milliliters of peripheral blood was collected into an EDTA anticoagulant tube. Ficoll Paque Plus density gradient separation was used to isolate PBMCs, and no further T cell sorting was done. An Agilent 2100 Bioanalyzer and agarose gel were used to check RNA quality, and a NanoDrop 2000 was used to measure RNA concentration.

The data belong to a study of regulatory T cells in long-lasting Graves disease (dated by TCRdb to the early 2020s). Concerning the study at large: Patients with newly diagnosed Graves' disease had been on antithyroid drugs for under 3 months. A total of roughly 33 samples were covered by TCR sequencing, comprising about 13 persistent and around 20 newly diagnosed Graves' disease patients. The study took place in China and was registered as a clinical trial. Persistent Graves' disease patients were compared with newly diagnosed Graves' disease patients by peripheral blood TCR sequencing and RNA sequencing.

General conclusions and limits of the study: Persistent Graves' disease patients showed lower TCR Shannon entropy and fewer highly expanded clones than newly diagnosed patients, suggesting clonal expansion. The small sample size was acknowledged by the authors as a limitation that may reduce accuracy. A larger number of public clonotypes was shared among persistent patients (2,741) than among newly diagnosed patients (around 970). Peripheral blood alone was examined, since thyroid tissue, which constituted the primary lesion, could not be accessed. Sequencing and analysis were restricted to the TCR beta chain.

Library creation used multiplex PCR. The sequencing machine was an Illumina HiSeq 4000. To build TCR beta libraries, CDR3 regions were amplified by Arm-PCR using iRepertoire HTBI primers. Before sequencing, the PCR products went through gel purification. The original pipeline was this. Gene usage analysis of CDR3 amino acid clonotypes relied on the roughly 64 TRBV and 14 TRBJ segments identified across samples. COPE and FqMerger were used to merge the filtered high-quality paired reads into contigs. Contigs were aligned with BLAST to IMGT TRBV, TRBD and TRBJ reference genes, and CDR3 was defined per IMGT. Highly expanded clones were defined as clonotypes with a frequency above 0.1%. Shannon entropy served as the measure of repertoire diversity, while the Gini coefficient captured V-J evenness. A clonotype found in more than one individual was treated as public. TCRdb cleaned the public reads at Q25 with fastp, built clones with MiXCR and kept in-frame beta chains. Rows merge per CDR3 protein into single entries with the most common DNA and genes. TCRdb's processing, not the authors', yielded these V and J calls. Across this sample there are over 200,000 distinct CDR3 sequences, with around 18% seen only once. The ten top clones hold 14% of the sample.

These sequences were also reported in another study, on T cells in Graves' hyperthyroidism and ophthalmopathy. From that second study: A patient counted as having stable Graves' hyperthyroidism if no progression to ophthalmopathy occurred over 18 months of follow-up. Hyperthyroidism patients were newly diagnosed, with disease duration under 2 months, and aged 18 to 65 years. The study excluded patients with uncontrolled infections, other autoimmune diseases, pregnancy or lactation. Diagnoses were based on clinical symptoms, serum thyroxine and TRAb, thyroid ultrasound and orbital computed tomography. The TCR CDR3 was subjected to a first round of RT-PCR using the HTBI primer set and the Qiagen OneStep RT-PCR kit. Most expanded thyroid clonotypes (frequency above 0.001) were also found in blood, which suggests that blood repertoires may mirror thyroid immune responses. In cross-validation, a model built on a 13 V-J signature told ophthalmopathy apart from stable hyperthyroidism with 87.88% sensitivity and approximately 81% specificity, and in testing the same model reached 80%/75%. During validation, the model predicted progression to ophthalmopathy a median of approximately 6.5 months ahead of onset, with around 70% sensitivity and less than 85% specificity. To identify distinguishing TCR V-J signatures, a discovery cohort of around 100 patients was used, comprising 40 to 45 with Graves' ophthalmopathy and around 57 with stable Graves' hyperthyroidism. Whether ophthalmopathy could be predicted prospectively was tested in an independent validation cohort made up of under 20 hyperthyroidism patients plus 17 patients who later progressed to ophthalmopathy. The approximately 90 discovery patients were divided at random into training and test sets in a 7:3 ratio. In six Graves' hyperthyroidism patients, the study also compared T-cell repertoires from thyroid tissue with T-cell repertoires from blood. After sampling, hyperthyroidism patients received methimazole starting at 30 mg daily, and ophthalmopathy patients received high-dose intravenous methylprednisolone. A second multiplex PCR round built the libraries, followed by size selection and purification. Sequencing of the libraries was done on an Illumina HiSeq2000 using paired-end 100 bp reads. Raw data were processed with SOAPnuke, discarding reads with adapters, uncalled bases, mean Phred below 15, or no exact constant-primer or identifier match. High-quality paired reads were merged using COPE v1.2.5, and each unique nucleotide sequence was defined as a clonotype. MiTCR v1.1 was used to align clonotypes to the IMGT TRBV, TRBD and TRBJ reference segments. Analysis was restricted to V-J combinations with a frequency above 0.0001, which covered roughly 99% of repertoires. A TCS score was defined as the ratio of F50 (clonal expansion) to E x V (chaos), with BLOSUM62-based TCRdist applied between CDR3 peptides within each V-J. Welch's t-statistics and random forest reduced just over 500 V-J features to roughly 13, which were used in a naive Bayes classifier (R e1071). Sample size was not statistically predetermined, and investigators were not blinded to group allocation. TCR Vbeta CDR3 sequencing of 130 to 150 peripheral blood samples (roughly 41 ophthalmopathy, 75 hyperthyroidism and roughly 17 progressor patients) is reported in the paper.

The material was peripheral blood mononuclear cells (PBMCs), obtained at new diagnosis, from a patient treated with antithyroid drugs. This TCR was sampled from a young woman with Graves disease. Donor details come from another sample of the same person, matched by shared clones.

The CDR3 loop reads CASSSPTESYEQYF. Read as DNA, the sequence is TGTGCCAGCAGTTCGCCGACGGAATCCTACGAGCAGTACTTC. Here the chain combines TRBV6-2 or TRBV6-3 and TRBJ2-7, with the D gene too uncertain to name. From cysteine to phenylalanine, the CDR3 is 14 amino acids long. Only the CDR3 DNA is retained, 42 bases long and in frame from the first base. Sequences MNHEY (CDR1) and SVGEGT (CDR2) are obtained from the germline V gene. V loses 4 bases, J loses 1 base, and the germline ends lie 11 bases apart.